The 25 T cell receptor beta chains below all came from one sample that was sequenced in a study of T cell repertoires in cytomegalovirus infection. TCRdb processed the reads anew with MiXCR; each CDR3 protein has one entry. The data show some 390,000 distinct CDR3 sequences, about a sixth seen once. Input material: PBMCs. The receptor set was obtained from a human donor in good health (CMV status not recorded). Some clones in this sample may be carry-over from other donors' samples.

This clonotype was seen at least ten times. V gene TRBV7-9 combines with J gene TRBJ2-5; tentatively, D is TRBD1 (6 bases). V lost 5 bases and J lost 0, with 13 bases in between. This CDR3 contains 15 residues. Looked up from germline, CDR1 is SEHNR and CDR2 is FQNEAQ (reference sequence). The CDR3 coding sequence is TGTGCCAGCAGCGCCTGGGGACACCACCAAGAGACCCAGTACTTC. It encodes CASSAWGHHQETQYF.

V is TRBV7-4 and J is TRBJ1-5, with a possible D match to TRBD1 (6 bases). The V gene's germline CDR1 is SGHVT and CDR2 SQSDAQ. The V and J ends lost 5 bases and 6 bases respectively, with 8 bases between them. The CDR3 consists of 12 residues. Written as DNA, the CDR3 is TGTGCCAGCAGCAGGGACACTCAGCCCCAGCATTTT. Its protein product is CASSRDTQPQHF.

This clonotype has a count of ten or more. This chain uses TRBV10-3 with TRBJ2-3; no clear D gene. The CDR3 consists of 11 residues. Trimming removed 6 bases at V and 5 bases at J, with 6 bases between. Germline CDR1 ENHRY, CDR2 SYGVKD. CDR3 in DNA: TGTGCCATCAGAAGAGTAGATACGCAGTATTTT. It translates to CAIRRVDTQYF.

V gene TRBV20-1 combines with J gene TRBJ2-5, with TRBD1 identical over 9 bases. The CDR3 is 15 residues long. Germline V lookup: CDR1 DFQATT, CDR2 SNEGSKA (reference sequence). The V segment lost 7 bases and the J segment 3 bases; nucleotides outside the gene matches: 12. The CDR3 sequence: CSVRQGGAGEETQYF. The DNA of the CDR3 is TGCAGTGTCAGACAGGGGGGAGCGGGCGAAGAGACCCAGTACTTC.

V gene TRBV4-1 combines with J gene TRBJ2-1; 10 bases fit TRBD2. The CDR3 covers 15 residues. The V and J ends lost 1 base and 7 bases, in that order; junction bases with no gene match: 4. CDR1 is MGHRA and CDR2 is YSYEKL in the germline V gene. The CDR3 is CASSQGAGGLNEQFF. The CDR3, as DNA: TGCGCCAGCAGCCAAGGAGCGGGAGGGCTGAATGAGCAGTTCTTC.

This clonotype was seen a few times. The chain is built from TRBV5-1 and TRBJ2-5; no clear D. Between the trimmed V and J ends, which lost 0 bases and 5 bases, there was a span of 14 bases. Germline V lookup: CDR1 SGHRS, CDR2 YFSETQ. The CDR3 runs to 15 residues. In nucleotides, the CDR3 is TGCGCCAGCAGCTTGGTGGCGTCTATCCGGGAGACCCAGTACTTC. The encoded protein is CASSLVASIRETQYF.

This clonotype was seen a handful of times. The genes are TRBV12-5 and TRBJ2-7; weak D call: TRBD1 (5 bases). V was pared by 6 bases and J by 4 bases, with 16 bases between. Germline loops: CDR1 LGHNT, CDR2 FRNRAP. This CDR3 region has 14 residues. CDR3: CASGPYGAFYEQYF. The DNA for the CDR3 is TGTGCTAGTGGACCTTATGGGGCTTTTTACGAGCAGTACTTC.

Ten or more counts support this clonotype. The J gene is TRBJ1-1, the V gene TRBV7-2; D gene ambiguous. The V end was cut by 2 bases, the J end by 2 bases, with 9 bases between. The CDR3 covers 14 residues. Germline V gene data show CDR1 as SGHTA and CDR2 as FQGNSA. CDR3 sequence (DNA): TGTGCCAGCAGCTTAAAGCTCGATAACACTGAAGCTTTCTTT. Encoded protein: CASSLKLDNTEAFF.

About this clonotype: A single base separates this from a much larger clone, so it may be a read error. J is TRBJ1-1 and V is TRBV7-8; no definite D call. Germline assignment: CDR1 SGHVS and CDR2 FQNEAQ. The V end was cut by 4 bases, the J end by 0 bases, with 12 bases between. The CDR3 has 15 amino acids. This CDR3 reads CASSSGSALNTEAFF. The CDR3 DNA follows: TGTGCCAGCAGCTCAGGTTCCGCACTGAACACTGAAGCTTTCTTT.

At least ten counts were recorded for this clonotype. The J gene is TRBJ2-3, the V gene TRBV7-2; a possible D gene is TRBD2 (5 bases). This CDR3 region has 16 residues. CDR1 SGHTA and CDR2 FQGNSA come from the germline V gene. The V end lost 5 bases, the J end lost 3 bases, and 18 bases lay between the germline ends. This CDR3 is CASSTSSTGLTDTQYF. CDR3 DNA sequence: TGTGCCAGCAGCACGTCTAGCACCGGACTGACAGATACGCAGTATTTT. Supplemented by reference TRBV7-2 and TRBJ2-3, the full variable domain reads GAGVSQSPSNKVTEKGKDVELRCDPISGHTALYWYRQSLGQGLEFLIYFQGNSAPDKSGLPSDRFSAERTGGSVSTLTIQRTQQEDSAVYLCASSTSSTGLTDTQYFGPGTRLTVL.

The table lists this clonotype with many counts. The rearrangement uses TRBV7-9 and TRBJ2-5; D may be TRBD1 (6 bases). CDR1 SEHNR and CDR2 FQNEAQ come from the germline V gene (reference sequence). V lost 5 bases and J 3 bases, leaving 16 bases between the germline ends. The CDR3 runs to 15 residues. Here the CDR3 reads CASSQSAGAKETQYF. The CDR3 DNA reads as TGTGCCAGCAGCCAATCAGCAGGGGCCAAAGAGACCCAGTACTTC.

This clonotype was found a few times. V and J are TRBV7-2 and TRBJ2-7; 7 nucleotides match TRBD2. Germline V gene lookup returns CDR1 SGHTA and CDR2 FQGNSA. The CDR3 covers 15 residues. V gave up 4 bases and J gave up 5 bases; unmatched junction bases: 11. The CDR3 DNA reads as TGTGCCAGCAGCTGGGAGAGGGAGGGTCTACACGAGCAGTACTTC. It codes for CASSWEREGLHEQYF.

This chain connects TRBV7-2 to TRBJ2-3, with TRBD2 matching over 10 bases. CDR1 and CDR2 (germline): SGHTA, FQGNSA. Unmatched junction bases numbered 7, after V lost 6 bases and J lost 4 bases. CDR3 length: 15 residues. CDR3 nucleotide sequence: TGTGCCAGCAGTTTTTCTAGCGGGAGCTCAGATACGCAGTATTTT. Amino acid sequence: CASSFSSGSSDTQYF.

This chain connects TRBV27 to TRBJ2-7; 7 bases line up with TRBD2. Looked up from germline, CDR1 is MNHEY and CDR2 is SMNVEV (reference sequence). This CDR3 spans 14 amino acids. J was trimmed by 12 bases and V by 5 bases; bases with no gene match: 16. The CDR3 region has the DNA TGTGCCAGCAGTGGTGGCGGGAGTATAGACATATGGTACTTC. It encodes CASSGGGSIDIWYF.

The chain joins TRBV19 to TRBJ1-5; 7 bases match TRBD1. Trimming cost V 5 bases and J 1 base; bases outside gene matches: 5. The V gene's germline CDR1 is LNHDA and CDR2 SQIVND (reference sequence). The CDR3 has 15 amino acids. The CDR3: CASSSGGRSNQPQHF. CDR3 DNA: TGTGCCAGTAGTTCAGGGGGACGGAGCAATCAGCCCCAGCATTTT.

This clonotype was seen more than once but under ten times. This chain joins TRBV5-1 and TRBJ1-2; D not resolved. Germline V lookup: CDR1 SGHRS, CDR2 YFSETQ. There are 17 residues in the CDR3. The V end was cut by 1 base, the J end by 4 bases, with 20 bases between. For the CDR3, the DNA is TGCGCCAGCAGCTTGTTAGCGCCCCGACTGAGCACCTATGGCTACACCTTC. Encoded protein: CASSLLAPRLSTYGYTF.

The table lists this clonotype with a few counts. The V and J genes are TRBV6-2 or TRBV6-3 and TRBJ2-7; TRBD1 or TRBD2 may be the D gene (6 bases each). V lost 5 bases to trimming and J lost 4 bases, with 12 bases between them. From germline, CDR1 is MNHEY and CDR2 SVGEGT. The length of the CDR3 is 13 residues. The CDR3 nucleotides are TGTGCCAGCAGTACCGGGGGCCCTTACGAGCAGTACTTC. It is translated as CASSTGGPYEQYF.

The chain has TRBV6-6 and TRBJ1-2; no clear D. Germline-derived CDR1 and CDR2 are MNHNY and SVGAGI (reference sequence). The CDR3 has 14 amino acids. V gave up 0 bases and J gave up 4 bases, with 9 bases separating them. CDR3 residues: CASSYSYRTYGYTF. The DNA of the CDR3 is TGTGCCAGCAGTTACTCATACCGTACCTATGGCTACACCTTC.

The J gene is TRBJ1-2, the V gene TRBV28; D is uncertain. The germline V gene has CDR1 MDHEN and CDR2 SYDVKM. There are 13 residues in the CDR3. The ends were cut back, 3 bases at V and 7 bases at J, with 12 bases in the middle. This chain's CDR3 is CASSFSGSGGYTF. The DNA for the CDR3 is TGTGCCAGCAGTTTTTCGGGGTCAGGTGGCTACACCTTC.

There are a few counts of this clonotype. This sequence joins TRBV20-1 and TRBJ2-7; no firm D call. CDR1 is DFQATT and CDR2 is SNEGSKA in the germline V gene (reference sequence). The CDR3 runs 15 residues. V dropped 6 bases and J dropped 5 bases, with 23 bases sitting between them. The CDR3 region has the DNA TGCAGTGCCCGAGGAGTACCATCCAATCTTGACGAGCAGTACTTC. The encoded protein is CSARGVPSNLDEQYF.

With respect to this clonotype: A much larger clone sits a single nucleotide away, making a read error possible. The chain joins TRBV7-2 to TRBJ1-4, with D possibly being TRBD1 (6 bases). This CDR3 comprises 14 residues. Germline CDR1 is SGHTA and CDR2 is FQGNSA. Here the CDR3 DNA reads TGTGCCATCAGCCGACGACAGGTTGGAGAAAAACTGTTTTTT. This translates into CAISRRQVGEKLFF.

This clonotype showed up just a few times. The CDR3 spells CASSRLADSGEQFF. CDR3 nucleotide sequence: TGTGCCAGTAGCCGACTAGCGGACTCGGGGGAGCAGTTCTTC. The chain is built from TRBV19 and TRBJ2-1; 9 bases line up with TRBD2. Per germline, CDR1 LNHDA and CDR2 SQIVND (reference sequence). CDR3 length: 14 amino acids. V lost 6 bases and J lost 10; bases outside the gene matches: 10.

This clonotype occurred a few times. V gene TRBV5-6 combines with J gene TRBJ2-7; D gene uncertain. The CDR3 covers 12 residues. Germline CDR1 SGHDT, CDR2 YYEEEE. V was shortened by 6 bases and J by 7 bases, with 14 bases between the two germline ends. CDR3: CASTRGPGEQYF. In DNA form, the CDR3 reads TGTGCCAGCACCCGTGGGCCCGGAGAGCAGTACTTC.

The chain combines TRBV19 with TRBJ2-3, with D possibly being TRBD1 or TRBD2 (5 bases each). The CDR3 consists of 13 residues. V dropped 5 bases and J dropped 6 bases, with 12 bases sitting between them. Germline V gene sequence: CDR1 LNHDA, CDR2 SQIVND (reference sequence). This CDR3 is CASSEDEGDTQYF. The CDR3 DNA reads TGTGCCAGTAGTGAAGACGAGGGGGATACGCAGTATTTT.

The table lists this clonotype with many counts. V and J are TRBV7-2 and TRBJ2-3, with 14 bases matching TRBD2. Germline V lookup: CDR1 SGHTA, CDR2 FQGNSA. J gave up 9 bases and V 5 bases, and 7 bases lay outside the gene matches. There are 15 residues in the CDR3. CDR3 sequence reads: CASSIGTSGSGTQYF. The CDR3 nucleotides are TGTGCCAGCAGCATCGGGACTAGCGGGAGCGGAACGCAGTATTTT.